The sample holds a few counts of the clone carrying this T cell receptor beta chain. The PCR was carried out with 60 Vbeta primers and 13 Jbeta primers. Generated by immunoSEQ multiplex PCR, the TCRdb table keeps only in-frame clones and is missing some. The sample includes 110,000 or so clones, about three quarters seen only once; the top ten take 2% to 3%. The data were obtained in a study of cytomegalovirus exposure and HLA in healthy donors. Sequencing was carried out using PBMCs. The source is a female donor in good health and CMV-seronegative.

CDR3 sequence (DNA): TGTGCCAGCAGTGAGACAGGGGTAAACACTGAAGCTTTCTTT. This gives the protein CASSETGVNTEAFF. The chain recombines TRBV25-1 with TRBJ1-1; TRBD1 matches at 8 bases. The germline V gene encodes CDR1 MGHDK and CDR2 SYGVNS. The CDR3 contains 14 residues. The V and J ends lost 3 bases and 2 bases, in that order; junction bases with no gene match: 2.